This T cell receptor beta chain was documented in a study of blood T cell repertoires in COVID-19. CDR3 length equals 18 residues. Germline loops: CDR1 MNHEY, CDR2 SMNVEV (reference sequence). The V gene end was trimmed by 5 bases and the J gene end by 5 bases; junction bases not matched to a gene: 18. Measured with immunoSEQ multiplex PCR; TCRdb has only the in-frame clones, and not every one. The sample consists of 140,000 or so clones, 85% of them appearing once. The chain couples TRBV27 to TRBJ2-3, with 8 nucleotides matching TRBD2. The source of this sequence is a woman aged 40 to 50 who had recovered from COVID-19. What was sequenced was PBMCs or T cells enriched from blood (not recorded which). The CDR3: CASSPPWGSGAQGDTQYF. The CDR3 DNA follows: TGTGCCAGCAGTCCCCCGTGGGGTAGCGGGGCGCAGGGAGATACGCAGTATTTT.